This T cell receptor beta chain was captured in a study of T cell clones after liver transplantation. In the study overall: Liver transplant recipients had immunosuppression withdrawal attempted within 2 years. Samples came pre-transplant, pre-randomization before withdrawal, and post-randomization after withdrawal ended. Three of eight recipients were HCV-positive; others had non-autoimmune, non-viral indications.

Libraries were prepared by immunoSEQ multiplex PCR; TCRdb keeps only in-frame clonotypes and omits some of them. The table lists more than 95,000 clones, less than 95% of them singletons, with 0.83% in the top ten. Points from the study as a whole: The donor-reactive repertoire was only partly measurable in a couple of subjects, lacking donor cells.

Germline CDR1 SQVTM, CDR2 ANQGSEA. The CDR3 spans 13 residues. V shed 7 bases, J shed 5 bases, and the junction held 8 bases outside the gene matches. A word on this clone: Its cognate antigen is unknown.

V usage is TRBV29-1 and J usage is TRBJ1-5, with 7 bases that match TRBD1. The material was CD4+ T cells from blood, obtained 12 months after liver transplant. The sequence came from a human patient who received a liver transplant. Some T cells may be transferred from the graft donor. The CDR3 DNA follows: TGCAGCGCCGCTGGGACAGTCGATCAGCCCCAGCATTTT. Amino acids: CSAAGTVDQPQHF.